Detailed here is one T cell receptor beta chain. Germline CDR1 SGDLS, CDR2 YYNGEE. Between the trimmed V and J ends, which lost 4 bases and 5 bases, there was a span of 20 bases. The CDR3 spans 16 residues. This sample is drawn from a study of graft-versus-host responses after intestinal transplantation. Generated by immunoSEQ multiplex PCR, the TCRdb table keeps only in-frame clones and is missing some. The sample carries some 25,000 clones, about 92% recorded once. Specimen: PBMCs, collected 18 days after transplant. The source of this sequence is a human patient who received an intestinal transplant, so some T cells may come from the graft donor. The chain links TRBV9 to TRBJ2-3, with D perhaps TRBD1 or TRBD2 (5 bases each). CDR3 in DNA: TGTGCCAGCAGCCTCGGGGCACCCCGGGCTGGAGATACGCAGTATTTT. Translation gives CASSLGAPRAGDTQYF.